The clone carrying this TCR beta chain came up once. Study processing details: Amplification with reference gene primers provided the estimates of nucleated cell counts. Sequenced by immunoSEQ multiplex PCR; TCRdb stores in-frame clones only, minus some. D and trimming come from the DNA, and the V and J calls and clone size come from that table. The sample yields some 320,000 clones, roughly 85% seen once. These data belong to a study of blood T cell repertoires in COVID-19. Across the study: The samples span acute and convalescent COVID-19 from the United States, Italy and Spain. Nucleic acid was either cDNA or gDNA, and it came from T cells, B-cell-depleted T cells, or PBMCs.

Germline V gene data show CDR1 as SGHRS and CDR2 as YFSETQ. The length of the CDR3 is 15 residues. The J segment lost 4 bases and the V segment lost 3 bases, leaving 10 bases of the junction unmatched. Sequenced input: peripheral blood. The chain combines TRBV5-1 with TRBJ2-7, with TRBD1 matching over 7 bases. The clonotype was recovered from a human donor in a cohort sampled during active COVID-19. CDR3 loop: CASSSKTGQQYEQYF. The CDR3 DNA follows: TGCGCCAGCAGCTCCAAGACGGGACAGCAGTACGAGCAGTACTTC.